Listed below are T cell receptor beta chains from one sample, sequenced in a study of blood T cells in healthy people across ages. In TCRdb, the 5' RACE reads were re-called with MiXCR into one record per CDR3 protein. This repertoire shows about 1.4 million distinct CDR3 sequences, approximately 59% found once; its top ten account for 5% to 7%. Sequenced sample: blood. The receptor set was obtained from a man aged 18 to 30 in good health. The CDR3 runs from the conserved cysteine through the conserved F or W. The D gene is left open where the match is weak. Not every row has a clone size; where given, it reads once, few, many or a size class.

CDR3 DNA: TGCGCCAGCAGTTCCAGGGACTACCCTCCTATCAATGAGCAGTACTTC; CDR3 protein: CASSSRDYPPINEQYF; clone size: NA; V gene: TRBV4-1; D gene: TRBD2; CDR3 length: 16; J gene: TRBJ2-5
CDR3 DNA: TGCGCCAGCAGCCAAGATTCTGTAACGCAGTATTTT; CDR3 protein: CASSQDSVTQYF; clone size: NA; V gene: TRBV4-1; D gene: NA; CDR3 length: 12; J gene: TRBJ2-3
CDR3 DNA: TGCAGTGCTAGAGACCGACCGGGGAATGAAGCTTTCTTT; CDR3 protein: CSARDRPGNEAFF; clone size: NA; V gene: TRBV20-1; D gene: NA; CDR3 length: 13; J gene: TRBJ1-1
CDR3 DNA: TGTGCCAGCAGCCACCCCCGGACCGCTGGGGCCAACGTCCTGACTTTC; CDR3 protein: CASSHPRTAGANVLTF; clone size: NA; V gene: TRBV3-1; D gene: NA; CDR3 length: 16; J gene: TRBJ2-6
CDR3 DNA: TGCAGTGCTAGAGGGCGGTCCACAAATCAGCCCCAGCATTTT; CDR3 protein: CSARGRSTNQPQHF; clone size: NA; V gene: TRBV20-1; D gene: NA; CDR3 length: 14; J gene: TRBJ1-5
CDR3 DNA: TGTGCCAGCAGCCAAGCGCCGGGGGCAGACTACGAGCAGTACTTC; CDR3 protein: CASSQAPGADYEQYF; clone size: NA; V gene: TRBV3-1; D gene: NA; CDR3 length: 15; J gene: TRBJ2-7
CDR3 DNA: TGTGCCAGCAGCGTAACTCAGCGGGCCACAGATACGCAGTATTTT; CDR3 protein: CASSVTQRATDTQYF; clone size: NA; V gene: TRBV9; D gene: NA; CDR3 length: 15; J gene: TRBJ2-3
CDR3 DNA: TGCAGCGTTGGTTCGATGACGGGGGGGCACGAGCAGTACTTC; CDR3 protein: CSVGSMTGGHEQYF; clone size: few; V gene: TRBV29-1; D gene: TRBD2; CDR3 length: 14; J gene: TRBJ2-7
CDR3 DNA: TGTGCCAGCTCACCCCAGAGGAGTGAAGCTTTCTTT; CDR3 protein: CASSPQRSEAFF; clone size: NA; V gene: TRBV18; D gene: NA; CDR3 length: 12; J gene: TRBJ1-1
CDR3 DNA: TGTGCCAGCAGTTACTCGACGGCAGGAACTAGCTCTGGGGCCAACGTCCTGACTTTC; CDR3 protein: CASSYSTAGTSSGANVLTF; clone size: NA; V gene: TRBV6-2/TRBV6-3; D gene: NA; CDR3 length: 19; J gene: TRBJ2-6